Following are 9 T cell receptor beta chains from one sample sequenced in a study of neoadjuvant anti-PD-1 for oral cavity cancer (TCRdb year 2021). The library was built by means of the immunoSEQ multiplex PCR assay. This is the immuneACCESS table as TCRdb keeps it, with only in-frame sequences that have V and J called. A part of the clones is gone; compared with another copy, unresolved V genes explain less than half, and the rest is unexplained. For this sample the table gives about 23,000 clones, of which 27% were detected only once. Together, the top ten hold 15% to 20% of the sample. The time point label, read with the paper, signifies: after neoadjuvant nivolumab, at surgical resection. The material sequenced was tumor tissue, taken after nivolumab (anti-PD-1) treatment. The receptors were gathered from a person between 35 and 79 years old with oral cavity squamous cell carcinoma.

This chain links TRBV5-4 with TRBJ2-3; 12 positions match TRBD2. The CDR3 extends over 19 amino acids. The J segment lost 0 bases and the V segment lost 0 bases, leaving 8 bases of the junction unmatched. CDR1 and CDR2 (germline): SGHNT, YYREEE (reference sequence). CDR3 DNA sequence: TGTGCCAGCAGCTTGGGCGGACTAGCGGGGACTACTAGCACAGATACGCAGTATTTT. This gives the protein CASSLGGLAGTTSTDTQYF.

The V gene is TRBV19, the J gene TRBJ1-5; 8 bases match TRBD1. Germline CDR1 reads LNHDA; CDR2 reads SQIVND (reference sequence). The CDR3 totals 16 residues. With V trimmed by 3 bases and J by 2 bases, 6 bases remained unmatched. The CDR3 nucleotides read TGTGCCAGTAGTATGATAACAGGGGGGCGCAATCAGCCCCAGCATTTT. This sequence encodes CASSMITGGRNQPQHF.

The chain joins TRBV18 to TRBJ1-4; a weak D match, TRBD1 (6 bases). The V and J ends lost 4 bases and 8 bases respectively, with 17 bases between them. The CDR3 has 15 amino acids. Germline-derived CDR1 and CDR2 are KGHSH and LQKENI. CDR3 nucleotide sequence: TGTGCCAGCTCACTCCACGGCAGGGGAGTAGAAAAACTGTTTTTT. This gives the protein CASSLHGRGVEKLFF.

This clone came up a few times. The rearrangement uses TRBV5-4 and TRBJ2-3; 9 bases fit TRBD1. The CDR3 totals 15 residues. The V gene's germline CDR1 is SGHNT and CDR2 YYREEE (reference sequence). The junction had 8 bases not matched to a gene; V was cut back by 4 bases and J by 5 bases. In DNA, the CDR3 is TGTGCCAGCAGCGCCGGGACAGGGTTTGTAGATACGCAGTATTTT. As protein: CASSAGTGFVDTQYF.

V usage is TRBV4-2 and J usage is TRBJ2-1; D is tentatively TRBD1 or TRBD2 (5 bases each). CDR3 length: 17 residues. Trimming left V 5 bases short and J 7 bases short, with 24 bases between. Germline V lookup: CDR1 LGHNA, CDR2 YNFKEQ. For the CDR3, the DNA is TGTGCCAGCAGCTCCGGTGGGGCGTTAGGGTCGGGGAATGAGCAGTTCTTC. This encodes CASSSGGALGSGNEQFF.

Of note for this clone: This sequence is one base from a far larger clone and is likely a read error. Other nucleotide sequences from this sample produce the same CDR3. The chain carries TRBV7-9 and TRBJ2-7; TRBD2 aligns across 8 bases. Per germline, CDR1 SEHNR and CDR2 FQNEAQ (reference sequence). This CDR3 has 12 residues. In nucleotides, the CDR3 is TGCGCCAGCAGCTTGGCGGGAGGCGAGCAGTACTTC. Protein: CASSLAGGEQYF. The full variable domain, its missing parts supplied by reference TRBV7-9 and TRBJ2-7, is DTGVSQNPRHKITKRGQNVTFRCDPISEHNRLYWYRQTLGQGPEFLTYFQNEAQLEKSRLLSDRFSAERPKGSFSTLEIQRTEQGDSAMYLCASSLAGGEQYFGPGTRLTVT.

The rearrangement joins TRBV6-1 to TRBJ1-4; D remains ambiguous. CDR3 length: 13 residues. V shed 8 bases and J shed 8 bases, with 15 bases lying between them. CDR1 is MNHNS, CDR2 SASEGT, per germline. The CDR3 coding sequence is TGTGCCAGCGAAAGACCTGGAGGGGAAAAACTGTTTTTT. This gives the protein CASERPGGEKLFF.

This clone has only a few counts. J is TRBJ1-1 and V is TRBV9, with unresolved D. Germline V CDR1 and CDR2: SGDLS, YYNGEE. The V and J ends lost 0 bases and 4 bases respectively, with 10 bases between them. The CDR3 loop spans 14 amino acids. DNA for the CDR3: TGTGCCAGCAGCGTAGACAATCGGGGCACTGAAGCTTTCTTT. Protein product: CASSVDNRGTEAFF. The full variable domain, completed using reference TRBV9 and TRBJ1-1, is DSGVTQTPKHLITATGQRVTLRCSPRSGDLSVYWYQQSLDQGLQFLIQYYNGEERAKGNILERFSAQQFPDLHSELNLSSLELGDSALYFCASSVDNRGTEAFFGQGTRLTVV.

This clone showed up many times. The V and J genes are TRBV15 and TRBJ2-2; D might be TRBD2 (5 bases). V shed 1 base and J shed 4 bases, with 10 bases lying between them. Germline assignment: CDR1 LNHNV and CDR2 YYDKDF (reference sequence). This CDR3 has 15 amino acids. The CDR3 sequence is CATSRVSEGTGELFF. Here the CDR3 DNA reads TGTGCCACCAGCAGAGTGTCAGAGGGCACCGGGGAGCTGTTTTTT.